The 20 T cell receptor beta chains given below trace back to one sample, sequenced in a study of blood T cell repertoires in COVID-19. The method was immunoSEQ multiplex PCR; TCRdb's version includes in-frame clones alone and lacks a portion of them. Found here are roughly 130,000 clones, roughly four fifths of them singletons; the top ten hold about 9.2%. The sequencing input was PBMCs or T cells enriched from blood (not recorded which). The receptors were sampled from a man between 50 and 59 years old who had recovered from COVID-19.

This clone was seen only once. The chain carries TRBV7-9 and TRBJ1-5; TRBD1 is a possible D gene (5 bases). V lost 7 bases to trimming and J lost 6 bases, with 13 bases between them. CDR3 length equals 13 residues. The germline gives CDR1 SEHNR, CDR2 FQNEAQ (reference sequence). As DNA, the CDR3 is TGTGCCAGCAACCGTCATACAGGTCAGCCCCAGCATTTT. Protein product: CASNRHTGQPQHF.

CDR3 protein: CASSSRTTNEKLFF. Written as DNA, the CDR3 is TGTGCCAGCAGCTCTAGAACGACTAATGAAAAACTGTTTTTT. This chain joins TRBV3-1 (or the pseudogene TRBV3-2) and TRBJ1-4; D is unclear. Germline V gives CDR1 LGHDT, CDR2 YNNKEL (reference sequence). V was trimmed by 5 bases and J by 2 bases, leaving 9 bases between them. This CDR3 contains 14 residues.

V is TRBV6-6 and J is TRBJ1-5, with 8 bases matching TRBD1. The CDR3 spans 15 residues. Germline V CDR1 and CDR2: MNHNY, SVGAGI (reference sequence). V was clipped by 4 bases and J by 7 bases; unmatched bases: 9. The CDR3 sequence is CASSSGDRGRQPQHF. The CDR3 nucleotides are TGTGCCAGCAGTTCGGGCGACAGGGGCCGGCAGCCCCAGCATTTT.

This clone showed up just a few times. This chain links TRBV29-1 with TRBJ2-4; 8 nucleotides align to TRBD1. Germline trimming cut 3 bases from V and 0 bases from J; bases unmatched to any gene: 13. The CDR3 has 18 amino acids. Germline assignment: CDR1 SQVTM and CDR2 ANQGSEA. This CDR3 is CSVDPPSGQGLAKNIQYF. The DNA of the CDR3 is TGCAGCGTTGATCCCCCCTCCGGACAGGGACTAGCCAAAAACATTCAGTACTTC.

V and J are TRBV11-2 and TRBJ2-7; weak D call: TRBD1 (7 bases). V shed 7 bases and J shed 3 bases, with 13 bases lying between them. This CDR3 is built from 13 residues. The germline gives CDR1 SGHAT, CDR2 FQNNGV. DNA of the CDR3: TGTGCCAGCACCCCAGGGGGGATCTACGAGCAGTACTTC. As protein: CASTPGGIYEQYF.

Only a few counts were recorded for this clone. The chain couples TRBV4-2 to TRBJ1-6, with D possibly TRBD1 on 6 matching bases. The germline V and J ends were trimmed by 0 bases and 6 bases, with 12 bases remaining between them. From germline, CDR1 is LGHNA and CDR2 YNFKEQ. The CDR3 extends over 16 amino acids. CDR3 region: CASSQDPGHINSPLHF. Here the CDR3 DNA reads TGTGCCAGCAGCCAAGATCCGGGACACATTAATTCACCCCTCCACTTT.

This rearrangement joins TRBV7-9 to TRBJ2-3; 13 bases are a match to TRBD2. Germline V gene sequence: CDR1 SEHNR, CDR2 FQNEAQ (reference sequence). The CDR3 totals 17 residues. Trimming cost V 3 bases and J 3 bases; bases outside gene matches: 6. CDR3 loop: CASSFTSGGAGTDTQYF. In DNA, the CDR3 is TGTGCCAGCAGCTTCACTAGCGGGGGGGCTGGTACAGATACGCAGTATTTT.

This rearrangement joins TRBV7-3 to TRBJ1-2, with 9 bases matching TRBD1. The germline gives CDR1 SGHTA, CDR2 FQGTGA. Trimming removed 4 bases from V and 8 bases from J; junction bases left unmatched: 5. This CDR3 is 13 amino acids long. The CDR3 here is CASSSRTGEGYTF. The DNA of the CDR3 is TGTGCCAGCAGCTCACGGACAGGGGAAGGCTACACCTTC.

This clone was seen a handful of times. The chain combines TRBV10-3 with TRBJ2-1; 10 bases map to TRBD2. The CDR3 has 12 amino acids. After removal of 10 bases from V and 10 bases from J, the junction contained 7 bases not matched to a gene. The germline gives CDR1 ENHRY, CDR2 SYGVKD. The CDR3 loop is CATGGLADEQFF. CDR3 in DNA: TGTGCCACCGGTGGACTAGCGGACGAGCAGTTCTTC.

This clone was found once. This chain links TRBV5-1 with TRBJ2-7, with TRBD1 identical over 9 bases. The CDR3 spans 15 residues. Germline V gene lookup returns CDR1 SGHRS and CDR2 YFSETQ. V was clipped by 7 bases and J by 2 bases; unmatched bases: 10. The CDR3 DNA follows: TGCGCCAGCCGGCCGGAACAGGGGGCCACCTACGAGCAGTACTTC. Translating gives CASRPEQGATYEQYF.

The chain links TRBV7-9 to TRBJ1-1; no reliable D call. The CDR3 spans 12 residues. Germline V gives CDR1 SEHNR, CDR2 FQNEAQ (reference sequence). V lost 4 bases to trimming and J lost 4 bases, with 7 bases between them. For the CDR3, the DNA is TGTGCCAGCAGCTCCGGAGGCACTGAAGCTTTCTTT. It yields the protein CASSSGGTEAFF.

V gene TRBV19 combines with J gene TRBJ2-3, with a weak D call TRBD2 (5 bases). The V end lost 3 bases, the J end lost 0 bases, and 7 bases lay between the germline ends. The length of the CDR3 is 14 residues. The germline V gene encodes CDR1 LNHDA and CDR2 SQIVND (reference sequence). The CDR3 nucleotides are TGTGCCAGTAGTATCCCGGGAAGCACAGATACGCAGTATTTT. The encoded protein is CASSIPGSTDTQYF.

The chain links TRBV18 to TRBJ1-1; D is ambiguous. CDR3 size: 11 residues. The V gene lost 4 bases and the J gene lost 6 bases, with 6 bases spanning the gap. Germline lookup yields CDR1 KGHSH and CDR2 LQKENI. The CDR3 spells CASSREAEAFF. The CDR3 DNA sequence: TGTGCCAGCTCACGAGAGGCTGAAGCTTTCTTT.

The chain has TRBV7-9 and TRBJ2-2; D perhaps matches TRBD2 (6 bases). The CDR3 sequence is 17 residues long. Trimming left V 0 bases short and J 1 base short, with 12 bases between. In germline, CDR1 is SEHNR, CDR2 FQNEAQ (reference sequence). The CDR3 loop is CASSLAGGTGNTGELFF. CDR3 DNA sequence: TGTGCCAGCAGCTTAGCGGGAGGCACAGGGAACACCGGGGAGCTGTTTTTT.

The chain couples TRBV5-1 to TRBJ1-3, with 8 bases matching TRBD1. Germline assignment: CDR1 SGHRS and CDR2 YFSETQ. V gave up 0 bases and J gave up 4 bases; unmatched junction bases: 9. This CDR3 has 17 amino acids. This chain's CDR3 is CASSLAVQGASGNTIYF. The CDR3 DNA sequence: TGCGCCAGCAGCTTGGCCGTCCAGGGGGCATCAGGAAACACCATATATTTT. Using reference TRBV5-1 and TRBJ1-3 for the parts outside the CDR3, the full variable domain is KAGVTQTPRYLIKTRGQQVTLSCSPISGHRSVSWYQQTPGQGLQFLFEYFSETQRNKGNFPGRFSGRQFSNSRSEMNVSTLELGDSALYLCASSLAVQGASGNTIYFGEGSWLTVV.

The rearrangement uses TRBV5-6 and TRBJ2-7; D may be TRBD2 (5 bases). The germline V gene encodes CDR1 SGHDT and CDR2 YYEEEE. The V gene lost 4 bases and the J gene lost 3 bases, with 8 bases spanning the gap. The CDR3 sequence is 12 residues long. The CDR3 spells CASSVRGYEQYF. In DNA form, the CDR3 reads TGTGCCAGCAGCGTCCGGGGCTACGAGCAGTACTTC.

The chain's CDR3 is CSVEVGALEGEAFF. DNA of the CDR3: TGCAGCGTTGAAGTAGGGGCGTTGGAGGGTGAAGCTTTCTTT. The chain uses TRBV29-1 and TRBJ1-1; weak D call: TRBD1 (5 bases). Germline loops: CDR1 SQVTM, CDR2 ANQGSEA. The germline V and J ends were trimmed by 1 base and 7 bases, with 16 bases remaining between them. The CDR3 runs 14 residues.

The chain links TRBV19 to TRBJ1-1; D is undetermined. The CDR3 covers 15 residues. Germline CDR1 LNHDA, CDR2 SQIVND (reference sequence). The V end was cut by 3 bases, the J end by 1 base, with 12 bases between. The CDR3 region is CASSIEGIPNTEAFF. DNA of the CDR3: TGTGCCAGTAGTATCGAGGGAATCCCGAACACTGAAGCTTTCTTT.

The chain combines TRBV27 with TRBJ1-2; the match to TRBD1 covers 12 bases. J lost 6 bases, V lost 5 bases, and 7 bases had no gene match. CDR3 length: 15 amino acids. Looked up from germline, CDR1 is MNHEY and CDR2 is SMNVEV (reference sequence). This chain's CDR3 is CASSAPGQGAHGYTF. In nucleotides, the CDR3 is TGTGCCAGCAGTGCCCCGGGACAGGGGGCACATGGCTACACCTTC.

In this sample, this clone turned up once. The chain recombines TRBV2 with TRBJ1-2; D is possibly TRBD1 (5 bases). Germline V gene lookup returns CDR1 SNHLY and CDR2 FYNNEI. V shed 7 bases and J shed 3 bases, with 15 bases lying between them. CDR3 length equals 14 residues. DNA for the CDR3: TGTGCCAGCATAGGGTGGGGACTTCACTATGGCTACACCTTC. It is translated as CASIGWGLHYGYTF.